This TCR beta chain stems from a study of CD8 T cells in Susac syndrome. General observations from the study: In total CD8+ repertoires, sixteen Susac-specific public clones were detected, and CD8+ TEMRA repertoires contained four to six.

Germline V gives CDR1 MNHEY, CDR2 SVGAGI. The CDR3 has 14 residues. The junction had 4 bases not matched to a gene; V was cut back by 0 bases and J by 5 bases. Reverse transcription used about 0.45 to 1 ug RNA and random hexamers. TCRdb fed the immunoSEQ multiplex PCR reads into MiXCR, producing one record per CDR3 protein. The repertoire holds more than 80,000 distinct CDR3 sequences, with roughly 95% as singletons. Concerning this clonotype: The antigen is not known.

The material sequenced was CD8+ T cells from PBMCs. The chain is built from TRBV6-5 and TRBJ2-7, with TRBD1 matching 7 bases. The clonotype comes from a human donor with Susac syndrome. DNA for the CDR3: TGTGCCAGCAGTTACTCGGCTACAGGGGACGAGCAGTACTTC. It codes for CASSYSATGDEQYF.